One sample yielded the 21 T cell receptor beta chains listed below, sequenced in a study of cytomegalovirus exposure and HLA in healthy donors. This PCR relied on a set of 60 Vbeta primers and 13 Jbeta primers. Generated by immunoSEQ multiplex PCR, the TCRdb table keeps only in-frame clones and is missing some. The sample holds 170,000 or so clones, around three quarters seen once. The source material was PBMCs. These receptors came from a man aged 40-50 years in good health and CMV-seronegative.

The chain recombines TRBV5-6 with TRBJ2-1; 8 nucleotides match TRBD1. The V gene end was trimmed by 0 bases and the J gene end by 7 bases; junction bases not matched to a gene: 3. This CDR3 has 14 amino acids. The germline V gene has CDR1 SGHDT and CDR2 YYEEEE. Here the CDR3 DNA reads TGTGCCAGCAGCTTGGGACAGGGGCTAAATGAGCAGTTCTTC. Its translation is CASSLGQGLNEQFF.

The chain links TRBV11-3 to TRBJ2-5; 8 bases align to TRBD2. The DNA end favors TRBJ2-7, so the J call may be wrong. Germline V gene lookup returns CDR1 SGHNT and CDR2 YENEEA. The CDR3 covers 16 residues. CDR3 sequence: CASSLATIAGFYEQYF. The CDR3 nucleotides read TGTGCCAGCAGCTTAGCCACCATAGCGGGATTCTACGAGCAGTACTTC.

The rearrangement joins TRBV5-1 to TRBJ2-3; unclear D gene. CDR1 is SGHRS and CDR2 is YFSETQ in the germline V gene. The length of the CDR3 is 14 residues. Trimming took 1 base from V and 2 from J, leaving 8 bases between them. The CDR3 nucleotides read TGCGCCAGCAGCTTGTACTTAATCACAGATACGCAGTATTTT. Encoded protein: CASSLYLITDTQYF.

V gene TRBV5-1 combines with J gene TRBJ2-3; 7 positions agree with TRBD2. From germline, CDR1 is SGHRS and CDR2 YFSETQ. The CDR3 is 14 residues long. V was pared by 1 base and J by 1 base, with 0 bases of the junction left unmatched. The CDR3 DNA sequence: TGCGCCAGCAGCTTGCGGGGGGGCACAGATACGCAGTATTTT. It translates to CASSLRGGTDTQYF.

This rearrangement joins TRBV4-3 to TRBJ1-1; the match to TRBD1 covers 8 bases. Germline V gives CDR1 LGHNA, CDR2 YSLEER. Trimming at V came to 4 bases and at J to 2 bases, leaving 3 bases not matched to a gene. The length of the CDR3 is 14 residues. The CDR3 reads CASSRTGINTEAFF. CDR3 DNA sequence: TGCGCCAGCAGCCGGACAGGGATCAACACTGAAGCTTTCTTT.

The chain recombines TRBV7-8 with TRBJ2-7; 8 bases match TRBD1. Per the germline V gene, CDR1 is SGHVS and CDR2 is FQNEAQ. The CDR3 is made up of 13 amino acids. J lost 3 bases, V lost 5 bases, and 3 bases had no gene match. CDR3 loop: CASSVDRGYEQYF. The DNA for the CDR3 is TGTGCCAGCAGCGTCGACAGGGGCTACGAGCAGTACTTC. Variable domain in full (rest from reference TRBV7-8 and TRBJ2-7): GAGVSQSPRYKVAKRGQDVALRCDPISGHVSLFWYQQALGQGPEFLTYFQNEAQLDKSGLPSDRFFAERPEGSVSTLKIQRTQQEDSAVYLCASSVDRGYEQYFGPGTRLTVT.

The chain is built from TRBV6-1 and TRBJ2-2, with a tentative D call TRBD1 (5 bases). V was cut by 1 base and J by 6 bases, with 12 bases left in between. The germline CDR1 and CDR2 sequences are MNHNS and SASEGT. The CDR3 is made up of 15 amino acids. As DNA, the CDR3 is TGTGCCAGCAGTGAAGGTTCAGGGCCCTCCGGGGAGCTGTTTTTT. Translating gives CASSEGSGPSGELFF.

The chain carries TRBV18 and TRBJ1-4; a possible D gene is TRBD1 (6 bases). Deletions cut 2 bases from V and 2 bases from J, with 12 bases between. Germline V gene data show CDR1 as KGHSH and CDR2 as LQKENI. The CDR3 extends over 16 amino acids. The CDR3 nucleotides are TGTGCCAGCTCACCATTGCGGGGGGCGACTAATGAAAAACTGTTTTTT. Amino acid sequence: CASSPLRGATNEKLFF.

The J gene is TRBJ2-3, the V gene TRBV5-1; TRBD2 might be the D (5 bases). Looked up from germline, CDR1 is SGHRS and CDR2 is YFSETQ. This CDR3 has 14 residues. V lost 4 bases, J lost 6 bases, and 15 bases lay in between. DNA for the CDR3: TGCGCCAGCAGCCGGACCGACTCGGGGGATACGCAGTATTTT. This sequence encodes CASSRTDSGDTQYF.

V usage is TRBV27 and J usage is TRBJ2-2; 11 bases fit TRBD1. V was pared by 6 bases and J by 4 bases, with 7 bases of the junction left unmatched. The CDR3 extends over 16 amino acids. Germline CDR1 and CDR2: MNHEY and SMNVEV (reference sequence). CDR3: CASRAGGTGGTGELFF. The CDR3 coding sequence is TGTGCCAGCAGAGCCGGAGGGACAGGGGGCACCGGGGAGCTGTTTTTT.

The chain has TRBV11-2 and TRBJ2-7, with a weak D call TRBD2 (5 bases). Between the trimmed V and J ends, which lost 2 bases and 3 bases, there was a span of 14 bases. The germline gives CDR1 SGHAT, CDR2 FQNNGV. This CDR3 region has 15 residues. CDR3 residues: CASSLLRGTLYEQYF. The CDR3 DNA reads TGTGCCAGCAGCTTACTTCGGGGAACGCTCTACGAGCAGTACTTC.

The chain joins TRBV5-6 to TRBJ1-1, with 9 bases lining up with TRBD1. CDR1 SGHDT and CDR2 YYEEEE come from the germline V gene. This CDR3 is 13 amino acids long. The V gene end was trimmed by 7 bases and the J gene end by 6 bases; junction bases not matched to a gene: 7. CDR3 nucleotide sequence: TGTGCCAGCTACGGGACAGGGAGGGCTGAAGCTTTCTTT. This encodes CASYGTGRAEAFF.

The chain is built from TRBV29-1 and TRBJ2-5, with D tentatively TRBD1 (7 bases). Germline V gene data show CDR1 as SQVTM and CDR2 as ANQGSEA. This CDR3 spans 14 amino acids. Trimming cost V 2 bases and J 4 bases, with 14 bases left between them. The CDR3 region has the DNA TGCAGCGTTGAATGGAGGCAGGGGGGAGAGACCCAGTACTTC. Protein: CSVEWRQGGETQYF.

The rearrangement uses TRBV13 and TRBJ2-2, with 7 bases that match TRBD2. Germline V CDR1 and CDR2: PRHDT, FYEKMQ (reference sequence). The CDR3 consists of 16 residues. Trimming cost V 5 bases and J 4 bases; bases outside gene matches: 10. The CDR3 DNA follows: TGTGCCAGCAGCCCAGGAGCGGGGCCGAGCACCGGGGAGCTGTTTTTT. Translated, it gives CASSPGAGPSTGELFF. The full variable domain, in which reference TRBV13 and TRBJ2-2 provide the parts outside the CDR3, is AAGVIQSPRHLIKEKRETATLKCYPIPRHDTVYWYQQGPGQDPQFLISFYEKMQSDKGSIPDRFSAQQFSDYHSELNMSSLELGDSALYFCASSPGAGPSTGELFFGEGSRLTVL.

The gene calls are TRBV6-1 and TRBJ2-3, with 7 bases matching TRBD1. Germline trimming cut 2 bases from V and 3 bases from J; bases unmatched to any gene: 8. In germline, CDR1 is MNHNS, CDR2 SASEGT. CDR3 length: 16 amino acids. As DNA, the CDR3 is TGTGCCAGCAGTGAAATAGCAGGGGGTTTGACAGATACGCAGTATTTT. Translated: CASSEIAGGLTDTQYF.

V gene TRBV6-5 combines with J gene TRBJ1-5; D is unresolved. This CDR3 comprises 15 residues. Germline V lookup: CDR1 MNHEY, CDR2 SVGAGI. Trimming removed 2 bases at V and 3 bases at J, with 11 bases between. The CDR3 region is CASSYGRGNNQPQHF. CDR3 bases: TGTGCCAGCAGTTACGGCAGAGGGAACAATCAGCCCCAGCATTTT.

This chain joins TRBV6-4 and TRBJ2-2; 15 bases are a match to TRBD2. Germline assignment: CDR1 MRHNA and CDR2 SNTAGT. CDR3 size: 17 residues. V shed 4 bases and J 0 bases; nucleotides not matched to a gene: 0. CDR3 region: CASSGTSGRANTGELFF. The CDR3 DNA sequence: TGTGCCAGCAGTGGGACTAGCGGGAGGGCGAACACCGGGGAGCTGTTTTTT.

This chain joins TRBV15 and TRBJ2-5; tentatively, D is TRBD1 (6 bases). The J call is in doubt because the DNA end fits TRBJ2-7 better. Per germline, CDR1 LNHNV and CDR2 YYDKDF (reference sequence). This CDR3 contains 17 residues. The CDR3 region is CATSRESGRDNSYEQYF. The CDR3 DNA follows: TGTGCCACCAGCAGGGAATCAGGCCGGGACAACTCCTACGAGCAGTACTTC.

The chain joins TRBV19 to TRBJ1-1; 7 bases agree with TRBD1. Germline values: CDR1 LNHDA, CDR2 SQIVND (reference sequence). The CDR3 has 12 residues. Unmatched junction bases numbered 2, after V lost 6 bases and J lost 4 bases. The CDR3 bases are TGTGCCAGTAGCAGACAGGGCACTGAAGCTTTCTTT. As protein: CASSRQGTEAFF.

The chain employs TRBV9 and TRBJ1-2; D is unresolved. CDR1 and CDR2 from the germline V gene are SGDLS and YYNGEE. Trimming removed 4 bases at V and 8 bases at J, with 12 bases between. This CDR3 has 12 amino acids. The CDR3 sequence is CASSPGNYGYTF. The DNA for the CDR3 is TGTGCCAGCAGCCCCGGTAATTACGGCTACACCTTC.

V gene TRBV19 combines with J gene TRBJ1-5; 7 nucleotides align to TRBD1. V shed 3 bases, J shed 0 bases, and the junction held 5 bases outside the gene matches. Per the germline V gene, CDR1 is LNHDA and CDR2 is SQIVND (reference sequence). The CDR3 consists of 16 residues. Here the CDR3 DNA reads TGTGCCAGTAGTATTGGAGGGGGCTCTAGCAATCAGCCCCAGCATTTT. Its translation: CASSIGGGSSNQPQHF.